The 21 T cell receptor beta chains reported below all come from one sample, sequenced in a study of PD-1 blockade in classical Hodgkin lymphoma. Sequencing used immunoSEQ multiplex PCR; TCRdb keeps in-frame clones, though not all of them. The table has 39,000 or so clones, more than 85% seen once. Each patient's relapse followed autologous stem cell transplantation, and brentuximab vedotin exposure varied. The specimen comprised peripheral blood mononuclear cells (PBMCs), sampled before the second cycle of nivolumab. These receptor sequences come from a human donor with classical Hodgkin lymphoma.

The V call is TRBV14, the J call TRBJ1-3, with D uncertain. The CDR3 consists of 18 residues. The V gene's germline CDR1 is SGHDN and CDR2 FVKESK. V lost 0 bases and J lost 1, with 16 bases in between. CDR3 residues: CASSQEVPAVGSGNTIYF. The CDR3 coding sequence is TGTGCCAGCAGCCAAGAAGTACCGGCGGTGGGTTCTGGAAACACCATATATTTT.

V is TRBV6-1 and J is TRBJ2-7; D might be TRBD2 (6 bases). V shed 3 bases and J shed 0 bases, with 15 bases lying between them. CDR1 MNHNS and CDR2 SASEGT come from the germline V gene. CDR3 size: 16 residues. CDR3 sequence reads: CASSEGGDRASYEQYF. The CDR3 coding sequence is TGTGCCAGCAGTGAGGGGGGTGATAGGGCCTCCTACGAGCAGTACTTC.

The rearrangement joins TRBV9 to TRBJ1-6; 11 bases agree with TRBD1. Germline V gene lookup returns CDR1 SGDLS and CDR2 YYNGEE. V was clipped by 3 bases and J by 7 bases; unmatched bases: 0. The CDR3 is made up of 14 amino acids. CDR3 protein: CASSGTGGNSPLHF. The CDR3 DNA is TGTGCCAGCAGCGGGACAGGGGGCAATTCACCCCTCCACTTT.

The gene calls are TRBV10-3 and TRBJ1-5, with a possible D match to TRBD1 (5 bases). Trimming pared 5 bases from V and 5 bases from J, leaving 16 bases between. Germline-derived CDR1 and CDR2 are ENHRY and SYGVKD. The CDR3 length is 15 residues. The CDR3 loop is CAISPTTVGDQPQHF. The DNA of the CDR3 is TGTGCCATCAGTCCGACGACAGTAGGCGATCAGCCCCAGCATTTT.

CDR3: CATSRDRGGEQYF. The CDR3 coding sequence is TGTGCCACCAGCAGAGATAGGGGTGGAGAGCAGTACTTC. The chain has TRBV15 and TRBJ2-7; D perhaps matches TRBD1 (5 bases). V lost 0 bases, J lost 7 bases, and 10 bases lay in between. The length of the CDR3 is 13 residues. Germline-derived CDR1 and CDR2 are LNHNV and YYDKDF (reference sequence). Filled out from reference TRBV15 and TRBJ2-7, the complete variable domain reads DAMVIQNPRYQVTQFGKPVTLSCSQTLNHNVMYWYQQKSSQAPKLLFHYYDKDFNNEADTPDNFQSRRPNTSFCFLDIRSPGLGDTAMYLCATSRDRGGEQYFGPGTRLTVT.

The chain's CDR3 is CASRLLGALSYEQYF. CDR3 DNA: TGTGCCAGCAGGCTCCTCGGGGCCCTCTCCTACGAGCAGTACTTC. This rearrangement joins TRBV27 to TRBJ2-7, with D perhaps given as TRBD1 or TRBD2 (5 bases each). Germline loops: CDR1 MNHEY, CDR2 SMNVEV (reference sequence). Trimming took off 6 bases at V and 0 bases at J, with 15 bases between the two ends. The CDR3 loop spans 15 amino acids.

The chain is built from TRBV6-5 and TRBJ2-7; no clear D. Germline assignment: CDR1 MNHEY and CDR2 SVGAGI. This CDR3 spans 13 amino acids. V lost 5 bases, J lost 1 base, and 9 bases lay in between. CDR3 region: CASSPSLSYEQYF. As DNA, the CDR3 is TGTGCCAGCAGTCCCTCCCTGTCCTACGAGCAGTACTTC.

V gene TRBV18 combines with J gene TRBJ2-1; D gene unclear. V lost 2 bases and J lost 7, with 9 bases in between. In germline, CDR1 is KGHSH, CDR2 LQKENI. The CDR3 covers 13 residues. CDR3 DNA sequence: TGTGCCAGCTCACCAACGAGTGGGAATGAGCAGTTCTTC. This encodes CASSPTSGNEQFF. The full variable domain, completed using reference TRBV18 and TRBJ2-1, is NAGVMQNPRHLVRRRGQEARLRCSPMKGHSHVYWYRQLPEEGLKFMVYLQKENIIDESGMPKERFSAEFPKEGPSILRIQQVVRGDSAAYFCASSPTSGNEQFFGPGTRLTVL.

The chain combines TRBV5-1 with TRBJ1-5; a weak D match, TRBD1 (5 bases). Germline V gene lookup returns CDR1 SGHRS and CDR2 YFSETQ. The V end lost 0 bases, the J end lost 5 bases, and 12 bases lay between the germline ends. This CDR3 contains 15 residues. CDR3 in amino acids: CASSLAGTDHQPQHF. DNA for the CDR3: TGCGCCAGCAGCTTGGCAGGGACCGATCATCAGCCCCAGCATTTT.

The chain has TRBV2 and TRBJ2-7; 9 nucleotides line up with TRBD2. Germline CDR1 SNHLY, CDR2 FYNNEI. V lost 8 bases and J lost 1; bases outside the gene matches: 6. The CDR3 length is 14 residues. In nucleotides, the CDR3 is TGTGCCAGCGGGGAAACTAGCGGGTCCTACGAGCAGTACTTC. This codes for CASGETSGSYEQYF.

The CDR3 spells CASSQAGSHEQYF. DNA of the CDR3: TGTGCCAGCAGCCAAGCGGGTAGCCACGAGCAGTACTTC. The chain carries TRBV4-2 and TRBJ2-7; no firm D call. This CDR3 spans 13 amino acids. In germline, CDR1 is LGHNA, CDR2 YNFKEQ. Trimming pared 1 base from V and 5 bases from J, leaving 9 bases between.

The chain joins TRBV9 to TRBJ2-1; TRBD2 matches 10 bases. Germline V lookup: CDR1 SGDLS, CDR2 YYNGEE. The CDR3 contains 15 residues. V was clipped by 1 base and J by 7 bases; unmatched bases: 5. The CDR3 sequence: CASSVSLAGVNEQFF. The DNA of the CDR3 is TGTGCCAGCAGCGTAAGTCTAGCGGGAGTAAATGAGCAGTTCTTC. The whole variable domain, filled in from reference TRBV9 and TRBJ2-1, reads DSGVTQTPKHLITATGQRVTLRCSPRSGDLSVYWYQQSLDQGLQFLIQYYNGEERAKGNILERFSAQQFPDLHSELNLSSLELGDSALYFCASSVSLAGVNEQFFGPGTRLTVL.

The chain employs TRBV11-2 and TRBJ1-6; D might be TRBD1 (6 bases). Germline CDR1 reads SGHAT; CDR2 reads FQNNGV. The V gene lost 1 base and the J gene lost 3 bases, with 13 bases spanning the gap. This CDR3 is 17 amino acids long. The CDR3 spells CASSLGRAGDYNSPLHF. DNA of the CDR3: TGTGCCAGCAGCTTAGGTAGGGCAGGGGACTATAATTCACCCCTCCACTTT.

V usage is TRBV7-3 and J usage is TRBJ1-1; D uncertain. V was pared by 5 bases and J by 1 base, with 8 bases between. CDR3 size: 13 residues. The germline V gene encodes CDR1 SGHTA and CDR2 FQGTGA. CDR3 DNA sequence: TGTGCCAGCAGCCGCACAGCGAACACTGAAGCTTTCTTT. It encodes CASSRTANTEAFF.

The chain joins TRBV9 to TRBJ1-4; the D is unclear. V was trimmed by 7 bases and J by 3 bases, leaving 16 bases between them. CDR1 is SGDLS, CDR2 YYNGEE, per germline. This CDR3 comprises 15 residues. The CDR3 DNA reads TGTGCCAGCCAACAAGGGCCCGGGGCTAATGAAAAACTGTTTTTT. Translated: CASQQGPGANEKLFF.

This clone was counted between two and nine times. The chain combines TRBV28 with TRBJ1-5; D possibly corresponds to TRBD1 (5 bases). The CDR3 length is 14 residues. From germline, CDR1 is MDHEN and CDR2 SYDVKM. V was clipped by 4 bases and J by 3 bases, with 10 bases between them. This chain's CDR3 is CASSSRQYNQPQHF. The CDR3, as DNA: TGTGCCAGCAGTTCCCGACAGTACAATCAGCCCCAGCATTTT.

This clone was detected a few times. The V call is TRBV13, the J call TRBJ2-1; 7 bases are a match to TRBD1. With V trimmed by 5 bases and J by 8 bases, 9 bases remained unmatched. CDR3 length: 14 residues. Germline V CDR1 and CDR2: PRHDT, FYEKMQ (reference sequence). CDR3 amino acids: CASSPYDRVYEQFF. Written as DNA, the CDR3 is TGTGCCAGCAGCCCGTACGACAGGGTCTATGAGCAGTTCTTC.

The chain recombines TRBV19 with TRBJ2-3, with TRBD1 matching over 7 bases. CDR3 length: 14 residues. CDR1 and CDR2 (germline): LNHDA, SQIVND (reference sequence). J lost 3 bases, V lost 6 bases, and 6 bases had no gene match. CDR3 amino acids: CASRNRGSTDTQYF. CDR3 coding DNA: TGTGCCAGTAGAAACAGGGGCTCGACAGATACGCAGTATTTT.

The chain recombines TRBV19 with TRBJ2-1; no clear D gene. With 7 bases removed from V and 1 base from J, the gap between germline ends came to 11 bases. The CDR3 loop spans 14 amino acids. Germline V lookup: CDR1 LNHDA, CDR2 SQIVND (reference sequence). The CDR3 nucleotides read TGTGCCAGTAATAGTGGAATTTCCTACAATGAGCAGTTCTTC. Its protein is CASNSGISYNEQFF.

The V and J genes are TRBV5-5 and TRBJ2-7; D uncertain. This CDR3 is 13 amino acids long. With 1 base removed from V and 1 base from J, the gap between germline ends came to 6 bases. Germline values: CDR1 SGHKS, CDR2 YYEKEE (reference sequence). The CDR3 DNA reads TGTGCCAGCAGCTTGTTAGGGTCCTACGAGCAGTACTTC. Translating it yields CASSLLGSYEQYF. Combining the CDR3 with reference TRBV5-5 and TRBJ2-7 gives the whole variable domain DAGVTQSPTHLIKTRGQQVTLRCSPISGHKSVSWYQQVLGQGPQFIFQYYEKEERGRGNFPDRFSARQFPNYSSELNVNALLLGDSALYLCASSLLGSYEQYFGPGTRLTVT.

This clone was picked up one time. This chain uses TRBV2 with TRBJ1-4; 9 bases are shared with TRBD1. The CDR3 length is 15 residues. The ends lost 6 bases at V and 2 bases at J; junction bases unmatched: 4. Germline CDR1 and CDR2: SNHLY and FYNNEI. This CDR3 reads CASSQDRGTNEKLFF. CDR3 nucleotides: TGTGCCAGCAGCCAGGACAGGGGTACTAATGAAAAACTGTTTTTT.